The clone carrying this TCR beta chain was counted a few times. Treatment indicated: oral pan-JAK inhibitor, 5-10 mg twice daily. This specimen comes from a study of CD8+ T cells in alopecia areata. The CDR3 sequence is 12 residues long. Germline lookup yields CDR1 SQVTM and CDR2 ANQGSEA. The ends were cut back, 1 base at V and 3 bases at J, with 7 bases in the middle. Following extraction, RNA underwent reverse transcription to cDNA, which served as the sequencing template. The repertoire was sequenced with immunoSEQ multiplex PCR; TCRdb's copy has only in-frame clones and lacks some. This table has 90,000 to 130,000 clones, roughly 50% appearing once.

Here the sequenced sample was CD8+ T cells sorted from blood, taken at week 24, from a patient treated with tofacitinib. V and J are TRBV29-1 and TRBJ2-7; D uncertain. The receptor was isolated from a human donor with alopecia areata. The CDR3 here is CSVEVLGYEQYF. The CDR3 DNA follows: TGCAGCGTTGAAGTCCTAGGCTACGAGCAGTACTTC.